This T cell receptor beta chain emerged from a study of shared clonotypes between healthy human individuals. Overall study: Participating donors consisted of a couple of women and a few men aged 18 to 49.

Here immunoSEQ multiplex PCR was the method, and the copy in TCRdb shows in-frame clones only, minus some. The data contain about 2.1 million clones, 93% of them singletons. Naive-designated CD8 cells lacked CD45RO, were positively enriched for CCR7, and omitted terminally differentiated effector memory CD45RA+ cells. V was cut by 0 bases and J by 5 bases, with 12 bases left in between. The CDR3 consists of 14 residues. Germline CDR1 SGDLS, CDR2 YYNGEE. The rearrangement links TRBV9 to TRBJ2-7, with TRBD1 as a possible D gene (5 bases). This TCR was sampled from a man younger than 35 in good health. Some clones in this sample may be carry-over from other donors' samples. Source material: naive CD8+ T cells from PBMCs. The DNA of the CDR3 is TGTGCCAGCAGCGTAGGGGGCAGAGACCACGAGCAGTACTTC. This encodes CASSVGGRDHEQYF.